Shown below are 2 T cell receptor beta chains from a single sample sequenced in a study of T cells in Graves' hyperthyroidism and ophthalmopathy. TCR beta CDR3 sequences were amplified from RNA transcripts. Researchers ran a first-round RT-PCR on the TCR CDR3 using the HTBI primer set. TCRdb fed the multiplex PCR reads into MiXCR, producing one record per CDR3 protein. The table lists 500,000 to 750,000 distinct CDR3 sequences, around 16% of them singletons. Sequencing was performed on blood. The receptors come from a woman in her 30s with Graves' hyperthyroidism.

This clonotype was observed at least ten times. This chain links TRBV7-2 with TRBJ1-2; no clear D. Trimming took 5 bases from V and 3 from J, leaving 10 bases between them. CDR1 is SGHTA and CDR2 is FQGNSA in the germline V gene. The CDR3 contains 13 residues. The CDR3, as DNA: TGTGCCAGCAGCCTGGCCTCTTACTATGGCTACACCTTC. It yields the protein CASSLASYYGYTF. The whole variable domain, remainder taken from reference TRBV7-2 and TRBJ1-2, is GAGVSQSPSNKVTEKGKDVELRCDPISGHTALYWYRQSLGQGLEFLIYFQGNSAPDKSGLPSDRFSAERTGGSVSTLTIQRTQQEDSAVYLCASSLASYYGYTFGSGTRLTVV.

V usage is TRBV4-1 and J usage is TRBJ2-1; TRBD2 might be the D (7 bases). The CDR3 loop spans 17 amino acids. Trimming shortened V by 3 bases and J by 0 bases, and 15 bases separated the two germline ends. CDR1 MGHRA and CDR2 YSYEKL come from the germline V gene. CDR3 nucleotides: TGCGCCAGCAGCCATAAGGGGGGGTACCGCTCCTACAATGAGCAGTTCTTC. Its translation is CASSHKGGYRSYNEQFF.